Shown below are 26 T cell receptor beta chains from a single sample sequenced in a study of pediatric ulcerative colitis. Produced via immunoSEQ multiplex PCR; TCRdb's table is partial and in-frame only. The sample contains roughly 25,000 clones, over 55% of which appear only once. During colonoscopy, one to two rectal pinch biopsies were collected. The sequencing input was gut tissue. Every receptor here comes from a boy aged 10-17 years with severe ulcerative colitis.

CDR3 sequence: CASSSRGPGTDTQYF. The CDR3 DNA reads as TGTGCCAGCAGCTCAAGGGGCCCGGGGACAGATACGCAGTATTTT. V is TRBV11-3 and J is TRBJ2-3, with D tentatively TRBD1 or TRBD2 (5 bases each). Per germline, CDR1 SGHNT and CDR2 YENEEA. This CDR3 is built from 15 residues. The V and J ends lost 4 bases and 3 bases respectively, with 14 bases between them.

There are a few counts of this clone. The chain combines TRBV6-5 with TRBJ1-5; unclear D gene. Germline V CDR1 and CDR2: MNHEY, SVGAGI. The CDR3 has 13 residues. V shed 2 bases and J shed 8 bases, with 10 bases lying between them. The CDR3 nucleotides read TGTGCCAGCAGTTACACTACTCGGGAGCCCCAGCATTTT. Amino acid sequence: CASSYTTREPQHF.

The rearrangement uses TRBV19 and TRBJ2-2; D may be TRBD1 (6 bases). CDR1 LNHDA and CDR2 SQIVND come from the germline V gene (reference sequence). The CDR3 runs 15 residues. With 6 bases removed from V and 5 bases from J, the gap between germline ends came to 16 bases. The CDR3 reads CASSPDSSRTGELFF. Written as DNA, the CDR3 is TGTGCCAGTAGCCCGGACAGCTCGCGGACCGGGGAGCTGTTTTTT.

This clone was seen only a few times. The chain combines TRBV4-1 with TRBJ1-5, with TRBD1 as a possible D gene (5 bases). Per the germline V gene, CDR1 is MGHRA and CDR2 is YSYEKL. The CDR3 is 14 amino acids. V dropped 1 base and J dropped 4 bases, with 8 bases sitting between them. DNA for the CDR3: TGCGCCAGCAGCCAAGGAGAGGGGAATCAGCCCCAGCATTTT. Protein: CASSQGEGNQPQHF.

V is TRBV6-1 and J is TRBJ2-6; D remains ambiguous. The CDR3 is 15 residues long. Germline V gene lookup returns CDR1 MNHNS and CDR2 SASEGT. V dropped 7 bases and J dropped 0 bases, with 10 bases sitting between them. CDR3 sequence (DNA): TGTGCCAGCACCGCGGACGGCTCTGGGGCCAACGTCCTGACTTTC. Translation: CASTADGSGANVLTF.

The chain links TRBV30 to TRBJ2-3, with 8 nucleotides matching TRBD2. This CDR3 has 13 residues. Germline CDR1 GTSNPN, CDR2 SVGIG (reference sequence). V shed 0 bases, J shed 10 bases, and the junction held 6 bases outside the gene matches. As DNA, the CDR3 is TGTGCCTGGAGTGTACAGGGACTAGGAGCGCAGTATTTT. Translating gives CAWSVQGLGAQYF.

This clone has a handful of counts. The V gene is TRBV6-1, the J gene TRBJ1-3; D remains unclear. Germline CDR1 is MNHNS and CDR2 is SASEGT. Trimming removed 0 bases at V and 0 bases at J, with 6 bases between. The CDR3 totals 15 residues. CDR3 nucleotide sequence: TGTGCCAGCAGTGAAGCGCTGGACTCTGGAAACACCATATATTTT. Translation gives CASSEALDSGNTIYF.

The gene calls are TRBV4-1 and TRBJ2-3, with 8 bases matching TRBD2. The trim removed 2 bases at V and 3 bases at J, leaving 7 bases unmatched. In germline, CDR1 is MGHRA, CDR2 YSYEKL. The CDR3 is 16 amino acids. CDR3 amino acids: CASSQTGGRGTDTQYF. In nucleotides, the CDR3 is TGCGCCAGCAGCCAAACGGGGGGGAGAGGTACAGATACGCAGTATTTT.

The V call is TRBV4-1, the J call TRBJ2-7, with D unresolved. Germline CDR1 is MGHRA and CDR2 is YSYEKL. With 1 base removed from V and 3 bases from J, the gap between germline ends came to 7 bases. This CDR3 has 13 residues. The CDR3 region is CASSQAPLYEQYF. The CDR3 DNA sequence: TGCGCCAGCAGCCAAGCGCCACTCTACGAGCAGTACTTC.

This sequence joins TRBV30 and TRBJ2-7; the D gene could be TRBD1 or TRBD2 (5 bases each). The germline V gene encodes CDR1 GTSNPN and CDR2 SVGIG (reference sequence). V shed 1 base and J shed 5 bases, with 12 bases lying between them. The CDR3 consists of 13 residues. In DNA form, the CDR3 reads TGTGCCTGGAGTGGGGGGACCGGGGACGAGCAGTACTTC. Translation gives CAWSGGTGDEQYF.

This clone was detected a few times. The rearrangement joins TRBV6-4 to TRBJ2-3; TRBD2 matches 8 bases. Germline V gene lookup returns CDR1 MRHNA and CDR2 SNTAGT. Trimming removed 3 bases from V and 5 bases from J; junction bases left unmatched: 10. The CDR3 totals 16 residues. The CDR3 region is CASSEGVAGNGDTQYF. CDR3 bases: TGTGCCAGCAGTGAAGGGGTAGCGGGAAATGGAGATACGCAGTATTTT.

Written as DNA, the CDR3 is TGCGCCAGCAGCTTGGGTCCCGAGGCAGGCGACAATCAGCCCCAGCATTTT. Translation gives CASSLGPEAGDNQPQHF. The gene calls are TRBV5-1 and TRBJ1-5; D is undetermined. Trimming removed 0 bases at V and 3 bases at J, with 16 bases between. Looked up from germline, CDR1 is SGHRS and CDR2 is YFSETQ. The CDR3 contains 17 residues.

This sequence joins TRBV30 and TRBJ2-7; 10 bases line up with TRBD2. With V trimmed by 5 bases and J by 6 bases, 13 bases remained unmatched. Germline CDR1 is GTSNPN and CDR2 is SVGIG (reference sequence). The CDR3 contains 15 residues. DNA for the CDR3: TGTGCCTGGTCGACGGGATCTAGCGGGAGTCCCGAGCAGTACTTC. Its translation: CAWSTGSSGSPEQYF.

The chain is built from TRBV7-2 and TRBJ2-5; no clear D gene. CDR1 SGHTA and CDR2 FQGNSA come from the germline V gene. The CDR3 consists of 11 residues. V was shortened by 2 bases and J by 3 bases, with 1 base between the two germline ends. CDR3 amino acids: CASSLKETQYF. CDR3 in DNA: TGTGCCAGCAGCTTAAAAGAGACCCAGTACTTC.

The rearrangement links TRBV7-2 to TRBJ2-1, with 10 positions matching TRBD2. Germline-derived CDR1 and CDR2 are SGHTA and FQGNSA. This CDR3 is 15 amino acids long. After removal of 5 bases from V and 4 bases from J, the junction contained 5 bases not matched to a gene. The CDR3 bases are TGTGCCAGCAGCATAGGACTAGCGGCATACAATGAGCAGTTCTTC. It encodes CASSIGLAAYNEQFF. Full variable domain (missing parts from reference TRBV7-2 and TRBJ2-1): GAGVSQSPSNKVTEKGKDVELRCDPISGHTALYWYRQSLGQGLEFLIYFQGNSAPDKSGLPSDRFSAERTGGSVSTLTIQRTQQEDSAVYLCASSIGLAAYNEQFFGPGTRLTVL.

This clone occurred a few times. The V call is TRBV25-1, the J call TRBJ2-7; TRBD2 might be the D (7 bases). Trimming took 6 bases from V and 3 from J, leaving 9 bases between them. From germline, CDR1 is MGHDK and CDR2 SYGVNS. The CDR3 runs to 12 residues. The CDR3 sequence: CASRGGLYEQYF. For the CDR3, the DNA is TGTGCCAGCAGGGGGGGGCTCTACGAGCAGTACTTC.

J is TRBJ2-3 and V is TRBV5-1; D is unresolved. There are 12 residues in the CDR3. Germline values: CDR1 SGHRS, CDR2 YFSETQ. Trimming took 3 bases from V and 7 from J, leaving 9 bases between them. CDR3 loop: CASSSDLYTQYF. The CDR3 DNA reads TGCGCCAGCAGCTCGGACCTTTATACGCAGTATTTT.

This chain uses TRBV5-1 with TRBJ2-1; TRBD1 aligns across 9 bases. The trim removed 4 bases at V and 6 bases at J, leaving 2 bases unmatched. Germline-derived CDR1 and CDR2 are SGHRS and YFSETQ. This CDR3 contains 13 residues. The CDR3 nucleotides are TGCGCCAGCAGCCCGGACAGGGGCAATGAGCAGTTCTTC. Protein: CASSPDRGNEQFF. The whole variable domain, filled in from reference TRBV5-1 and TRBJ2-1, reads KAGVTQTPRYLIKTRGQQVTLSCSPISGHRSVSWYQQTPGQGLQFLFEYFSETQRNKGNFPGRFSGRQFSNSRSEMNVSTLELGDSALYLCASSPDRGNEQFFGPGTRLTVL.

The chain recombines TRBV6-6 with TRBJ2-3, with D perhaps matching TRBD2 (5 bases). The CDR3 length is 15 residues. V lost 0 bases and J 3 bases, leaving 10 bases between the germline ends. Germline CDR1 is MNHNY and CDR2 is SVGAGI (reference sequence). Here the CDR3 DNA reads TGTGCCAGCAGTTACTCGATCGGGGTGACAGATACGCAGTATTTT. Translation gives CASSYSIGVTDTQYF.

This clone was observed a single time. CDR3 DNA: TGTGCCAGCAGCTTCTTGCAGGGCACAGATACGCAGTATTTT. As protein: CASSFLQGTDTQYF. V is TRBV5-5 and J is TRBJ2-3; D is unclear. Germline-derived CDR1 and CDR2 are SGHKS and YYEKEE (reference sequence). The V and J ends lost 2 bases and 1 base respectively, with 8 bases between them. The CDR3 runs 14 residues.

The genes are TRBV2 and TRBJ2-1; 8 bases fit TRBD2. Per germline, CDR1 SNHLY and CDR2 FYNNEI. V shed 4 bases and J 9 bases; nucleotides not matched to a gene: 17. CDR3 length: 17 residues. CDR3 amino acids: CASSGPQSGRVLVEQFF. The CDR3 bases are TGTGCCAGCAGTGGGCCTCAGAGCGGGAGAGTCCTGGTTGAGCAGTTCTTC.

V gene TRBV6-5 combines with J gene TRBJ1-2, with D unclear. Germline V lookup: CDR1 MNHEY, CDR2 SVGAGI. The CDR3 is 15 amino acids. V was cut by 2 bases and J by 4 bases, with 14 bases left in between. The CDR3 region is CASSYDGRTSYGYTF. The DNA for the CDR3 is TGTGCCAGCAGTTACGACGGCCGGACGAGCTATGGCTACACCTTC.

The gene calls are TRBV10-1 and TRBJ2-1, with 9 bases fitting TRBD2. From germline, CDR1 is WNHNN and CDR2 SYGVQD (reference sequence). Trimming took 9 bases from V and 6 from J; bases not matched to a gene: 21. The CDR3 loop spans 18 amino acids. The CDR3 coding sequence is TGCGCCAGAGACAGTGGCTCTTGGCGGGAGGGTGTAGGCAATGAGCAGTTCTTC. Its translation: CARDSGSWREGVGNEQFF.

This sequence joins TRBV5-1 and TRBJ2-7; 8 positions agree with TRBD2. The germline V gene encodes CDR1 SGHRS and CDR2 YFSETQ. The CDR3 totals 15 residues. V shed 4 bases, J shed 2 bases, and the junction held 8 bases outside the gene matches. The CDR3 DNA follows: TGCGCCAGCAGCCCCCGGGGGGGGGCCGCCTACGAGCAGTACTTC. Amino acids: CASSPRGGAAYEQYF.

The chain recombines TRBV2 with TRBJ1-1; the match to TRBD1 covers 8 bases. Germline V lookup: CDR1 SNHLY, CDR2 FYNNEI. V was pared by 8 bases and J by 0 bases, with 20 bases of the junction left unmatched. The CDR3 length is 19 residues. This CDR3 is CASLVLPGQGRGMNTEAFF. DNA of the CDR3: TGTGCCAGCCTCGTTTTGCCAGGACAGGGTCGGGGAATGAACACTGAAGCTTTCTTT.

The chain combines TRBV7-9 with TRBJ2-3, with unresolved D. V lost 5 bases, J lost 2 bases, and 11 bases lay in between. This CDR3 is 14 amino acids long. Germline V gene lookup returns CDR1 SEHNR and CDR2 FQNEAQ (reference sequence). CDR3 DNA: TGTGCCAGCAGCCCCGACCAATACACAGATACGCAGTATTTT. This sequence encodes CASSPDQYTDTQYF.